What follows is one T cell receptor (beta chain) and its context. The sample originates from a study of Ad26.COV2.S vaccination and SARS-CoV-2 variants. The CDR3 consists of 13 residues. After removal of 3 bases from V and 2 bases from J, the junction contained 4 bases not matched to a gene. Germline CDR1 reads DFQATT; CDR2 reads SNEGSKA (reference sequence). The assay was immunoSEQ multiplex PCR, and TCRdb's table has in-frame clones only and misses some. The sample consists of roughly 140,000 clones, around 86% of them appearing once. This clonotype was sampled from a human donor who had recovered from COVID-19. The chain employs TRBV20-1 and TRBJ2-7; 7 nucleotides agree with TRBD1. Sequencing was performed on peripheral blood, taken after recovery from COVID-19. The CDR3 nucleotides are TGCAGTGCTAGTCGGGACAGAGCCTACGAGCAGTACTTC. Residues: CSASRDRAYEQYF.